These T cell receptor beta chains were read from a single sample in a study of CXCR3 chemokines and chemotherapy response in bladder cancer. MiXCR, applied by TCRdb to the PCR reads, yields one record per CDR3 protein. The table includes 1,700 or so distinct CDR3 sequences, less than 25% detected once. Sampling was done from a patient whose treatment included neoadjuvant chemotherapy. These receptors were taken from a human donor with bladder cancer that did not respond to neoadjuvant chemotherapy. The CDR3 runs from the conserved cysteine through the conserved F or W. A D gene is named only where the DNA matches it firmly. Not all rows give a size; the values are once, few, many and, for expanded clones, a class.

V gene	D gene	J gene	clone size	CDR3 protein	CDR3 DNA
TRBV28	-	TRBJ2-3	many	CASRAGGADTQYF	TGTGCCAGCAGGGCAGGGGGGGCAGATACGCAGTATTTT
TRBV6-6	-	TRBJ1-6	large	CASSQTEYNSPLHF	TGTGCCAGCAGTCAAACAGAGTATAATTCACCCCTCCACTTT
TRBV28	TRBD1	TRBJ1-6	medium-sized	CASSRRTSGTGGLHF	TGTGCCAGCAGCCGCAGGACCTCCGGGACAGGGGGCCTCCACTTT
TRBV11-3	TRBD2	TRBJ2-4	many	CASSLGGRDIQYF	TGTGCCAGCAGCTTAGGAGGGAGGGACATTCAGTACTTC
TRBV29-1	TRBD1	TRBJ2-7	medium-sized	CSVSDRGWSYEQYF	TGCAGCGTTTCGGACAGGGGATGGTCCTACGAGCAGTACTTC
TRBV20-1	-	TRBJ1-6	-	CSARDRGRPYNSPLHF	TGCAGTGCTAGAGATAGGGGCAGGCCCTATAATTCACCCCTCCACTTT
TRBV24-1	-	TRBJ2-5	large	CATSDWGQETQYF	TGTGCCACCAGTGATTGGGGGCAAGAGACCCAGTACTTC
TRBV19	TRBD2	TRBJ2-1	many	CASSISSGDYNEQFF	TGTGCCAGTAGTATCTCTAGCGGGGATTACAATGAGCAGTTCTTC
TRBV27	TRBD2	TRBJ2-3	once	CASSLLGLAGGPTDTQYF	TGTGCCAGCAGTTTATTGGGACTGGCGGGGGGGCCCACAGATACGCAGTATTTT
TRBV6-5	TRBD2	TRBJ2-5	medium-sized	CASSYQPGLAGDQETQYF	TGTGCCAGCAGTTACCAACCAGGACTAGCGGGGGACCAAGAGACCCAGTACTTC
TRBV9	-	TRBJ2-3	medium-sized	CASSVVEGGLSDTQYF	TGTGCCAGCAGCGTAGTAGAGGGGGGCCTCTCAGATACGCAGTATTTT
TRBV5-6	-	TRBJ1-2	medium-sized	CASSLFVRDYGYTF	TGTGCCAGCAGCTTGTTCGTGAGGGACTATGGCTACACCTTC
TRBV9	-	TRBJ2-2	many	CASSVELRANTGELFF	TGTGCCAGCAGCGTGGAACTCAGAGCGAACACCGGGGAGCTGTTTTTT
TRBV19	TRBD1	TRBJ1-1	medium-sized	CASSRDRDSTEAFF	TGTGCCAGTAGTCGAGACCGGGACAGCACTGAAGCTTTCTTT
TRBV11-3	-	TRBJ2-5	many	CASSLLAGETQYF	TGTGCCAGCAGCTTATTGGCGGGGGAGACCCAGTACTTC
TRBV6-1	-	TRBJ1-1	large	CASSPTVQNTEAFF	TGTGCCAGCAGTCCGACGGTCCAGAACACTGAAGCTTTCTTT
TRBV6-2/TRBV6-3	TRBD1	TRBJ1-6	medium-sized	CASSYEGAAYNSPLHF	TGTGCCAGCAGTTACGAGGGGGCGGCCTATAATTCACCCCTCCACTTT